This T cell receptor beta chain was documented in a study of blood T cell repertoires in COVID-19. The assay was immunoSEQ multiplex PCR, and TCRdb's table has in-frame clones only and misses some. The table shows roughly 70,000 clones, with around 90% occurring only once. The CDR3 is made up of 17 amino acids. The J segment lost 2 bases and the V segment lost 3 bases, leaving 13 bases of the junction unmatched. The germline V gene encodes CDR1 GTSNPN and CDR2 SVGIG (reference sequence). V is TRBV30 and J is TRBJ2-7; 10 bases match TRBD2. The clonotype was recovered from a woman aged 80 or older with active COVID-19. Sequencing was performed on peripheral blood. The CDR3 DNA is TGTGCCTGGAGCCGACAGGTCACTAGCGGGACGCCCTACGAGCAGTACTTC. Translating gives CAWSRQVTSGTPYEQYF.